Here is one T cell receptor beta chain with its context. The read finishes 3 residues shy of the CDR3 end, and the germline J gene is used to complete it. This sample was included in a study of T cells in women clearing cervical HPV infection. This table comes from immunoSEQ multiplex PCR, and its TCRdb copy is limited to in-frame clones, with some not included. In total, the table holds 30,000 to 35,000 clones. The germline V gene has CDR1 SEHNR and CDR2 FQNEAQ (reference sequence). This CDR3 has 11 residues. The rearrangement links TRBV7-9 to TRBJ1-3; maybe TRBD1 (5 bases). The receptor comes from a woman aged 18-69 years with a cervical HPV16 infection that either progressed to CIN3+ or cleared (not recorded which). Input material: blood buffy coat. CDR3 bases read: TGTGCCAGCAGTTTGGGGACTGGT. Translation gives CASSLGTG. The CDR3 in its entirety is CASSLGTGIYF.